The clone carrying this T cell receptor beta chain was counted ten times or more. Its antigen is not known. The data were obtained in a study of identical twins. A universal primer binding site was introduced by template switching. The final cDNA contained unique molecular identifiers. Each CDR3 protein is one row after TCRdb ran MiXCR on the 5' RACE reads. The sample carries 200,000 to 300,000 distinct CDR3 sequences, over 9.5% recorded once. Study results and caveats: Those out-of-frame alpha sequences shared by twins showed an excess of low generation probability. In drawing conclusions, the study used cross-sectional statistical analysis and did not follow the same donors.

Healthy Caucasians were all of the donors. Between the trimmed V and J ends, which lost 1 base and 0 bases, there was a span of 11 bases. Germline loops: CDR1 SGHDT, CDR2 YYEEEE. The CDR3 is 16 amino acids. Sequenced input: memory T cells sorted from blood. The source of this sequence is a man in his fifties in good health. The V and J genes are TRBV5-6 and TRBJ2-4, with D unresolved. The CDR3 DNA follows: TGTGCCAGCAGCTTGTTGGCAGAGCAAGCCAAAAACATTCAGTACTTC. Protein product: CASSLLAEQAKNIQYF.